This T cell receptor (beta chain) appears in the sequencing data of a study of blood T cell repertoires in COVID-19. Study in general: Acute-phase and convalescent COVID-19 samples originated in the United States, Italy and Spain. T cells, B-cell-depleted T cells, or PBMCs provided the cDNA or gDNA that served as material.

Per germline, CDR1 SEHNR and CDR2 FQNEAQ (reference sequence). V was cut by 5 bases and J by 1 base, with 11 bases left in between. The CDR3 contains 14 residues. Methods used by the authors: Estimates of nucleated cell counts were drawn from the amplification of reference gene primers. The protocol was immunoSEQ multiplex PCR, while the TCRdb copy is restricted to in-frame clones and leaves out a portion. That table supplies the V and J calls and clone size; D and trimming were determined from the DNA. The profile shows roughly 76,000 clones, roughly nine tenths of them singletons. V is TRBV7-9 and J is TRBJ1-2, with D possibly being TRBD1 (5 bases). Material for sequencing was peripheral blood. The TCR comes from a man in his forties or fifties with acute or convalescent COVID-19. The CDR3: CASSPWGGNYGYTF. For the CDR3, the DNA is TGTGCCAGCAGCCCCTGGGGGGGTAACTATGGCTACACCTTC. Variable domain in full (rest from reference TRBV7-9 and TRBJ1-2): DTGVSQNPRHKITKRGQNVTFRCDPISEHNRLYWYRQTLGQGPEFLTYFQNEAQLEKSRLLSDRFSAERPKGSFSTLEIQRTEQGDSAMYLCASSPWGGNYGYTFGSGTRLTVV.